Here is one T cell receptor beta chain with its context. The data are from a study of blood T cell repertoires in COVID-19. In the study overall: Samples of COVID-19 (acute and convalescent) were obtained from the United States, Italy and Spain. T cells, B-cell-depleted T cells, or PBMCs provided the cDNA or gDNA that served as material.

CDR1 is SGHAT and CDR2 is FQNNGV in the germline V gene. The CDR3 sequence is 15 residues long. Trimming left V 1 base short and J 4 bases short, with 13 bases between. Per the original methods: How many nucleated cells were present was estimated from reference gene primer amplification. Here immunoSEQ multiplex PCR was the method, and the copy in TCRdb shows in-frame clones only, minus some. That table gives V, J and clone size, and the DNA gave D and trimming. The sample has approximately 220,000 clones; 70% to 85% are singletons. Participants, 18 to 89 years old, spanned approximately 26 US areas. The origin of this receptor is a woman between 35 and 50 years old with acute COVID-19. The rearrangement uses TRBV11-2 and TRBJ1-1; D remains unclear. Sequenced material: PBMCs or T cells enriched from blood (not recorded which). The CDR3 DNA is TGTGCCAGCAGCTTAGGCGGGGAGAGTGGCACTGAAGCTTTCTTT. This translates into CASSLGGESGTEAFF.